A single sample gave rise to the 27 T cell receptor beta chains below, sequenced in a study of blood T cell repertoires in COVID-19. Here immunoSEQ multiplex PCR was the method, and the copy in TCRdb shows in-frame clones only, minus some. The sample has 100,000 to 150,000 clones, roughly 89% seen once. Sample: peripheral blood. The receptors come from a man aged 50-59 years with active or convalescent COVID-19.

The chain joins TRBV7-6 to TRBJ2-3; 9 nucleotides line up with TRBD2. The CDR3 contains 17 residues. Germline trimming cut 3 bases from V and 0 bases from J; bases unmatched to any gene: 7. Germline V gene data show CDR1 as SGHVS and CDR2 as FNYEAQ. CDR3 DNA: TGTGCCAGCAGCTTCGCGGGGGGGCCGGTTAGCACAGATACGCAGTATTTT. Amino acid sequence: CASSFAGGPVSTDTQYF.

The chain combines TRBV5-1 with TRBJ2-1, with TRBD2 matching 11 bases. With 0 bases clipped from V and 2 bases from J, the junction kept 4 bases outside the gene matches. Per the germline V gene, CDR1 is SGHRS and CDR2 is YFSETQ. CDR3 length equals 17 residues. The CDR3 region is CASSLGISGGAYNEQFF. CDR3 sequence (DNA): TGCGCCAGCAGCTTGGGGATTAGCGGGGGGGCCTACAATGAGCAGTTCTTC.

The genes are TRBV18 and TRBJ2-3, with D possibly TRBD2 on 5 matching bases. CDR3 length: 16 amino acids. Germline V lookup: CDR1 KGHSH, CDR2 LQKENI. V dropped 3 bases and J dropped 1 base, with 14 bases sitting between them. The DNA of the CDR3 is TGTGCCAGCTCACCCACAAGGGTCGGGGGCACAGATACGCAGTATTTT. It codes for CASSPTRVGGTDTQYF.

The chain uses TRBV18 and TRBJ2-3; 7 bases are shared with TRBD2. V was clipped by 5 bases and J by 0 bases; unmatched bases: 14. This CDR3 region has 18 residues. Germline V CDR1 and CDR2: KGHSH, LQKENI. The DNA for the CDR3 is TGTGCCAGCTCAGACCGAGATGTAGCGGGCCCTAGCACAGATACGCAGTATTTT. Translated, it gives CASSDRDVAGPSTDTQYF.

The V and J genes are TRBV25-1 and TRBJ2-7; 9 bases are shared with TRBD2. V was pared by 1 base and J by 4 bases, with 8 bases of the junction left unmatched. Germline lookup yields CDR1 MGHDK and CDR2 SYGVNS. CDR3 length: 16 residues. The CDR3 bases are TGTGCCAGCAGTGAATGGGCGGGAGGGACGGTTTACGAGCAGTACTTC. Its protein product is CASSEWAGGTVYEQYF.

The chain joins TRBV2 to TRBJ1-5; D possibly corresponds to TRBD1 (6 bases). V was pared by 7 bases and J by 9 bases, with 19 bases between. The CDR3 is 14 residues long. Germline CDR1 SNHLY, CDR2 FYNNEI. CDR3 nucleotide sequence: TGTGCCAGCATCTTAAACAGGGCTTTCGGGCCCCAGCATTTT. Translated: CASILNRAFGPQHF.

This chain uses TRBV28 with TRBJ2-3; the match to TRBD2 covers 12 bases. CDR1 MDHEN and CDR2 SYDVKM come from the germline V gene. V shed 6 bases, J shed 2 bases, and the junction held 12 bases outside the gene matches. CDR3 length: 18 residues. This CDR3 reads CASSLVTASGRATDTQYF. The CDR3, as DNA: TGTGCCAGCAGCCTAGTGACGGCTAGCGGGAGGGCCACAGATACGCAGTATTTT.

The chain combines TRBV18 with TRBJ2-6; D gene unclear. Germline V gene sequence: CDR1 KGHSH, CDR2 LQKENI. The CDR3 has 17 residues. V was trimmed by 0 bases and J by 0 bases, leaving 9 bases between them. Here the CDR3 reads CASSPPSPGSGANVLTF. The CDR3 bases are TGTGCCAGCTCACCACCGTCACCAGGCTCTGGGGCCAACGTCCTGACTTTC.

The chain combines TRBV19 with TRBJ1-1, with 8 bases aligning to TRBD1. The CDR3 runs to 15 residues. V lost 3 bases and J lost 5; bases outside the gene matches: 8. Germline CDR1 reads LNHDA; CDR2 reads SQIVND (reference sequence). Here the CDR3 reads CASSIGPGQATEAFF. CDR3 DNA sequence: TGTGCCAGTAGTATCGGCCCGGGACAGGCGACTGAAGCTTTCTTT. The full variable domain, completed using reference TRBV19 and TRBJ1-1, is DGGITQSPKYLFRKEGQNVTLSCEQNLNHDAMYWYRQDPGQGLRLIYYSQIVNDFQKGDIAEGYSVSREKKESFPLTVTSAQKNPTAFYLCASSIGPGQATEAFFGQGTRLTVV.

This chain joins TRBV25-1 and TRBJ1-5; D remains ambiguous. V lost 6 bases and J lost 3, with 9 bases in between. The CDR3 loop spans 13 amino acids. The germline V gene has CDR1 MGHDK and CDR2 SYGVNS. For the CDR3, the DNA is TGTGCCAGCAGCGCCGGTGTCAATCAGCCCCAGCATTTT. Translation: CASSAGVNQPQHF.

The count of this clone is one. V is TRBV9 and J is TRBJ2-3, with TRBD2 matching 8 bases. This CDR3 contains 18 residues. Unmatched junction bases numbered 17, after V lost 5 bases and J lost 3 bases. Germline values: CDR1 SGDLS, CDR2 YYNGEE. DNA for the CDR3: TGTGCCAGCAGACCCCCATCCTCAGGCGGGGGGCAGACAGATACGCAGTATTTT. It is translated as CASRPPSSGGGQTDTQYF. The full variable domain, completed using reference TRBV9 and TRBJ2-3, is DSGVTQTPKHLITATGQRVTLRCSPRSGDLSVYWYQQSLDQGLQFLIQYYNGEERAKGNILERFSAQQFPDLHSELNLSSLELGDSALYFCASRPPSSGGGQTDTQYFGPGTRLTVL.

This chain connects TRBV7-8 to TRBJ2-3; maybe TRBD1 (5 bases). The CDR3 totals 16 residues. Trimming took 2 bases from V and 4 from J, leaving 16 bases between them. Germline CDR1 is SGHVS and CDR2 is FQNEAQ. The chain's CDR3 is CASSLQTDWGADTQYF. CDR3 nucleotides: TGTGCCAGCAGCTTACAGACCGATTGGGGCGCAGATACGCAGTATTTT.

In its sample, this clone was seen once. The chain joins TRBV7-9 to TRBJ1-3; tentative D call: TRBD1 (5 bases). Germline V gene data show CDR1 as SEHNR and CDR2 as FQNEAQ (reference sequence). There are 16 residues in the CDR3. V was shortened by 5 bases and J by 2 bases, with 16 bases between the two germline ends. CDR3 sequence reads: CASSPSDKAAGNTIYF. In nucleotides, the CDR3 is TGTGCCAGCAGCCCTTCGGACAAGGCGGCTGGAAACACCATATATTTT.

This chain joins TRBV18 and TRBJ2-1; D is undetermined. CDR3 length: 14 residues. Germline CDR1 is KGHSH and CDR2 is LQKENI. V shed 5 bases and J shed 7 bases, with 15 bases lying between them. The CDR3 DNA sequence: TGTGCCAGCTCAAGCAAACCGACGGGTAATGAGCAGTTCTTC. Its translation: CASSSKPTGNEQFF.

This chain joins TRBV5-4 and TRBJ2-7, with D possibly matching TRBD1 (5 bases). CDR3 length: 16 residues. Germline V lookup: CDR1 SGHNT, CDR2 YYREEE (reference sequence). The V end lost 3 bases, the J end lost 3 bases, and 19 bases lay between the germline ends. The CDR3 sequence: CASSSGRQGIGYEQYF. CDR3 DNA sequence: TGTGCCAGCAGCTCCGGACGGCAGGGCATAGGCTACGAGCAGTACTTC.

V gene TRBV2 combines with J gene TRBJ2-7; the D is unclear. The length of the CDR3 is 13 residues. In germline, CDR1 is SNHLY, CDR2 FYNNEI. V lost 4 bases to trimming and J lost 2 bases, with 9 bases between them. Here the CDR3 reads CASSADTAYEQYF. The CDR3 region has the DNA TGTGCCAGCAGTGCAGACACGGCCTACGAGCAGTACTTC.

This clone was found once. The CDR3 spells CSGMSGGPDTQYF. CDR3 nucleotide sequence: TGCAGCGGGATGAGCGGGGGTCCAGATACGCAGTATTTT. The chain has TRBV29-1 and TRBJ2-3; 8 bases line up with TRBD2. This CDR3 spans 13 amino acids. The V gene's germline CDR1 is SQVTM and CDR2 ANQGSEA. Losses at the gene ends were 7 bases for V and 4 bases for J; bases not matched to a gene: 7.

This chain connects TRBV30 to TRBJ1-2; 9 nucleotides agree with TRBD1. The trim removed 3 bases at V and 4 bases at J, leaving 6 bases unmatched. Germline V gene lookup returns CDR1 GTSNPN and CDR2 SVGIG (reference sequence). The CDR3 covers 14 residues. CDR3 sequence (DNA): TGTGCCTGGAGAACAGGGGGCGGTGGCTATGGCTACACCTTC. It codes for CAWRTGGGGYGYTF. Full variable domain (missing parts from reference TRBV30 and TRBJ1-2): SQTIHQWPATLVQPVGSPLSLECTVEGTSNPNLYWYRQAAGRGLQLLFYSVGIGQISSEVPQNLSASRPQDRQFILSSKKLLLSDSGFYLCAWRTGGGGYGYTFGSGTRLTVV.

This rearrangement joins TRBV11-2 to TRBJ2-4; D not resolved. Deletions cut 5 bases from V and 4 bases from J, with 6 bases between. Germline V gene sequence: CDR1 SGHAT, CDR2 FQNNGV. This CDR3 has 12 residues. In nucleotides, the CDR3 is TGTGCCAGCAGCCTAATTAAAAACATTCAGTACTTC. Translating it yields CASSLIKNIQYF.

The V call is TRBV28, the J call TRBJ2-2; D call uncertain. CDR3 size: 15 residues. Trimming took off 7 bases at V and 4 bases at J, with 16 bases between the two ends. Germline lookup yields CDR1 MDHEN and CDR2 SYDVKM. The CDR3 region is CASMASRGPTGELFF. In DNA, the CDR3 is TGTGCCAGCATGGCGTCTAGAGGTCCCACCGGGGAGCTGTTTTTT.

This sequence joins TRBV5-1 and TRBJ2-5; maybe TRBD2 (5 bases). V lost 3 bases, J lost 2 bases, and 17 bases lay in between. CDR3 length: 16 residues. CDR1 and CDR2 from the germline V gene are SGHRS and YFSETQ. The chain's CDR3 is CASSSVGVLLQETQYF. In DNA, the CDR3 is TGCGCCAGCAGCTCCGTCGGGGTGCTCCTACAAGAGACCCAGTACTTC. The entire variable domain, with the rest obtained from reference TRBV5-1 and TRBJ2-5, is as follows: KAGVTQTPRYLIKTRGQQVTLSCSPISGHRSVSWYQQTPGQGLQFLFEYFSETQRNKGNFPGRFSGRQFSNSRSEMNVSTLELGDSALYLCASSSVGVLLQETQYFGPGTRLLVL.

The chain employs TRBV19 and TRBJ1-5; D ambiguous. Trimming left V 4 bases short and J 4 bases short, with 11 bases between. The CDR3 has 14 residues. Germline V gene lookup returns CDR1 LNHDA and CDR2 SQIVND (reference sequence). The CDR3 nucleotides are TGTGCCAGTAGTACCCGGAGCGGGAATCAGCCCCAGCATTTT. It is translated as CASSTRSGNQPQHF. The full variable domain, with the rest looked up from reference TRBV19 and TRBJ1-5, is DGGITQSPKYLFRKEGQNVTLSCEQNLNHDAMYWYRQDPGQGLRLIYYSQIVNDFQKGDIAEGYSVSREKKESFPLTVTSAQKNPTAFYLCASSTRSGNQPQHFGDGTRLSIL.

J is TRBJ2-7 and V is TRBV2; 9 bases map to TRBD1. Germline V gene sequence: CDR1 SNHLY, CDR2 FYNNEI. CDR3 length: 12 amino acids. Trimming took 6 bases from V and 4 from J; bases not matched to a gene: 1. The CDR3 here is CASRGQGYEQYF. Here the CDR3 DNA reads TGTGCCAGCAGGGGACAGGGTTACGAGCAGTACTTC.

The chain carries TRBV11-2 and TRBJ2-2; the match to TRBD1 covers 8 bases. CDR1 and CDR2 (germline): SGHAT, FQNNGV. V lost 5 bases to trimming and J lost 6 bases; unmatched junction nucleotides: 11. CDR3 length equals 16 residues. CDR3: CASSREGQEKPGELFF. The CDR3 DNA reads TGTGCCAGCAGCCGAGAGGGACAGGAAAAGCCCGGGGAGCTGTTTTTT.

Written as DNA, the CDR3 is TGTGCCAGCAGTGGAACACAGGGATACTCTGGAAACACCATATATTTT. Its translation is CASSGTQGYSGNTIYF. The chain links TRBV6-1 to TRBJ1-3; D is perhaps TRBD1 (6 bases). Germline V gives CDR1 MNHNS, CDR2 SASEGT. V lost 4 bases and J lost 0, with 13 bases in between. This CDR3 has 16 amino acids.

This clone was counted only a few times. The chain carries TRBV24-1 and TRBJ1-2; D is ambiguous. Per germline, CDR1 KGHDR and CDR2 SFDVKD. V was shortened by 4 bases and J by 4 bases, with 15 bases between the two germline ends. The CDR3 runs 15 residues. CDR3 nucleotides: TGTGCCACCAGTGACCCGACCGCGGGGATCTATGGCTACACCTTC. Protein product: CATSDPTAGIYGYTF.

The chain uses TRBV7-2 and TRBJ2-3, with a possible D match to TRBD2 (6 bases). V dropped 1 base and J dropped 3 bases, with 11 bases sitting between them. CDR1 is SGHTA and CDR2 is FQGNSA in the germline V gene. CDR3 length: 15 residues. CDR3 sequence (DNA): TGTGCCAGCAGCTTAGAGGCGGGGAGTACAGATACGCAGTATTTT. This translates into CASSLEAGSTDTQYF.